The rows below give T cell receptor beta chains drawn from one sample of a study of beta chain features in type 1 diabetes. Method: immunoSEQ multiplex PCR; TCRdb's copy keeps in-frame clones and lacks some. This table has around 21,000 clones, 45% to 50% appearing once. The specimen was stem cell memory CD4+ T cells from blood. Source of these receptors: a young man in good health. Each CDR3 is given with its conserved first and last residue. A D gene is named only where the DNA matches it firmly. Expanded clones are given a class, and other clones once, few, many or no size at all.

cdr3_length | j_call | clone_size | v_call | d_call | cdr3_aa | cdr3_nt
13 | TRBJ2-7 | few | TRBV18 | TRBD2 | CASSQGLYDEQYF | TGTGCCAGCTCACAGGGACTATACGACGAGCAGTACTTC
15 | TRBJ2-3 | few | TRBV19 | TRBD2 | CASSKGSGSPDTQYF | TGTGCCAGTAGTAAGGGGAGCGGGAGCCCAGATACGCAGTATTTT
13 | TRBJ2-7 | NA | TRBV19 | NA | CASSSDSSYEQYF | TGTGCCAGTAGTTCCGACAGCTCCTACGAGCAGTACTTC
16 | TRBJ2-2 | NA | TRBV11-2 | NA | CASSLLGGAGTGELFF | TGTGCCAGCAGCTTACTTGGGGGGGCTGGCACCGGGGAGCTGTTTTTT
17 | TRBJ2-1 | NA | TRBV28 | NA | CASRGTGSGELYNEQFF | TGTGCCAGCAGGGGAACAGGTTCGGGGGAGTTGTACAATGAGCAGTTCTTC
14 | TRBJ2-4 | few | TRBV28 | NA | CASSPKLAKNIQYF | TGTGCCAGCAGTCCCAAGCTAGCCAAAAACATTCAGTACTTC
15 | TRBJ2-1 | few | TRBV6-1 | NA | CASRPQGGVYNEQFF | TGTGCCAGCAGACCTCAGGGTGGGGTTTACAATGAGCAGTTCTTC
15 | TRBJ2-2 | NA | TRBV7-9 | TRBD1 | CASSLGGGDTGELFF | TGTGCCAGCAGCTTAGGAGGGGGCGACACCGGGGAGCTGTTTTTT
14 | TRBJ2-7 | NA | TRBV4-2 | TRBD1 | CASRMGQADYEQYF | TGTGCCAGCAGAATGGGACAGGCGGACTACGAGCAGTACTTC
17 | TRBJ2-1 | few | TRBV4-3 | TRBD2 | CASSQEGTTSGSNEQFF | TGCGCCAGCAGCCAAGAAGGCACGACTAGCGGGAGTAATGAGCAGTTCTTC
13 | TRBJ2-2 | few | TRBV29-1 | NA | CSVEGGNTGELFF | TGCAGCGTTGAGGGGGGGAACACCGGGGAGCTGTTTTTT
15 | TRBJ1-1 | NA | TRBV19 | NA | CASSIGGAGNTEAFF | TGTGCCAGTAGTATAGGTGGAGCGGGGAACACTGAAGCTTTCTTT
15 | TRBJ2-1 | NA | TRBV5-1 | TRBD2 | CASSVGTSGGNEQFF | TGCGCCAGCAGCGTAGGGACTAGCGGGGGCAATGAGCAGTTCTTC
12 | TRBJ1-1 | few | TRBV18 | NA | CASSPSSGSAFF | TGTGCCAGCTCACCATCTTCCGGTTCGGCTTTCTTT
14 | TRBJ1-2 | NA | TRBV6-5 | NA | CASSSRGTNYGYTF | TGTGCCAGCAGTTCCAGGGGTACCAACTATGGCTACACCTTC
11 | TRBJ2-7 | few | TRBV28 | NA | CASNYAGYKYF | TGTGCCAGCAATTATGCGGGTTACAAGTACTTC
13 | TRBJ2-7 | NA | TRBV19 | NA | CATSRDSAYEQYF | TGTGCCACCTCCCGGGACTCAGCCTACGAGCAGTACTTC
14 | TRBJ2-1 | NA | TRBV6-5 | TRBD2 | CASRRGGSYNEQFF | TGTGCCAGCCGTCGGGGGGGCTCCTACAATGAGCAGTTCTTC
16 | TRBJ2-1 | NA | TRBV7-2 | TRBD2 | CASSLRQRGGRDEQFF | TGTGCCAGCAGCTTACGACAGCGGGGGGGCCGCGATGAGCAGTTCTTC
16 | TRBJ2-1 | NA | TRBV18 | NA | CASSPPDGGSGNEQFF | TGTGCCAGCTCACCACCGGACGGAGGGTCCGGCAATGAGCAGTTCTTC
13 | TRBJ2-7 | NA | TRBV5-4 | NA | CASSLDRVGEQYF | TGTGCCAGCAGCTTGGACAGGGTTGGCGAGCAGTACTTC
15 | TRBJ2-5 | NA | TRBV6-5 | NA | CASSFSGTTQETQYF | TGTGCCAGCAGTTTTTCAGGGACAACCCAAGAGACCCAGTACTTC
16 | TRBJ1-1 | few | TRBV2 | NA | CASSEALLGVGAEAFF | TGTGCCAGCAGTGAAGCGCTTCTAGGGGTAGGGGCTGAAGCTTTCTTT
15 | TRBJ1-2 | NA | TRBV7-9 | NA | CASSSPGTSDYGYTF | TGTGCCAGCAGCTCCCCCGGGACATCCGACTATGGCTACACCTTC
17 | TRBJ2-3 | NA | TRBV11-1 | NA | CASSPKRTATSTDTQYF | TGTGCCAGCAGCCCCAAGAGGACAGCTACTAGCACAGATACGCAGTATTTT
14 | TRBJ2-7 | NA | TRBV6-5 | NA | CASSYKGRGFEQYF | TGTGCCAGCAGTTACAAGGGCAGGGGTTTCGAGCAGTACTTC
13 | TRBJ2-1 | NA | TRBV6-1 | TRBD2 | CASPRGGGDEQFF | TGTGCCAGCCCTAGGGGCGGGGGGGATGAGCAGTTCTTC
13 | TRBJ2-1 | NA | TRBV6-5 | NA | CASRRDRAGGQFF | TGTGCCAGCAGACGGGACCGGGCCGGGGGGCAGTTCTTC
14 | TRBJ1-1 | NA | TRBV10-3 | NA | CAISESGAGGEAFF | TGTGCCATCAGTGAGTCCGGAGCGGGGGGTGAAGCTTTCTTT
16 | TRBJ2-1 | NA | TRBV7-9 | TRBD1 | CASSYRGTGGRNEQFF | TGTGCCAGCAGCTACCGCGGGACAGGGGGCCGCAATGAGCAGTTCTTC
15 | TRBJ1-5 | once | TRBV27 | NA | CASSLAGGPGQPQHF | TGTGCCAGCAGTTTAGCCGGGGGGCCAGGACAGCCCCAGCATTTT
17 | TRBJ2-5 | few | TRBV21-1 | NA | CASSKPVLGQAKETQYF | TGTGCCAGCAGCAAACCGGTATTGGGACAGGCAAAAGAGACCCAGTACTTC
14 | TRBJ1-2 | NA | TRBV7-2 | TRBD1 | CASSPGQGGYGYTF | TGTGCCAGCAGCCCAGGACAGGGGGGCTATGGCTACACCTTC